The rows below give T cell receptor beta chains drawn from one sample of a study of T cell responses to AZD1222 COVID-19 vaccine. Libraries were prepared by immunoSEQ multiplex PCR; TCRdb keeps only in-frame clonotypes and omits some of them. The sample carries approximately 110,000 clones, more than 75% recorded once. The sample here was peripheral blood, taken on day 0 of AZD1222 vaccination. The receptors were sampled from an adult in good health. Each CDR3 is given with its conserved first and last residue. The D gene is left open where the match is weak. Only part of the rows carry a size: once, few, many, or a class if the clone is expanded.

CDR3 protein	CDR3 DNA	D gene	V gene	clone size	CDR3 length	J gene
CASSQDWIGKLFF	TGTGCCAGCAGCCAAGATTGGATCGGAAAACTGTTTTTT	.	TRBV3-1/TRBV3-2	.	13	TRBJ1-4
CASSLGGDWGYTF	TGCGCCAGCAGCCTGGGAGGGGATTGGGGCTACACCTTC	.	TRBV5-1	.	13	TRBJ1-2
CATGPWGQPQHF	TGTGCCACCGGACCCTGGGGTCAGCCCCAGCATTTT	.	TRBV27	.	12	TRBJ1-5
CASSDSGSTHEQYF	TGTGCCAGCAGCGACAGCGGGAGCACCCACGAGCAGTACTTC	TRBD2	TRBV6-5	.	14	TRBJ2-7
CASSFAGTGGEQYF	TGTGCCAGCAGCTTCGCCGGGACAGGGGGAGAGCAGTACTTC	TRBD1	TRBV13	.	14	TRBJ2-7
CATAQGGGNSPLHF	TGTGCCACAGCCCAGGGGGGGGGAAATTCACCCCTCCACTTT	TRBD1	TRBV6-5	.	14	TRBJ1-6
CASSYPKREGHYEQYF	TGTGCCAGCAGTTACCCCAAGCGGGAGGGCCATTACGAGCAGTACTTC	TRBD2	TRBV6-2/TRBV6-3	once	16	TRBJ2-7
CASSQAWGAGYGYTF	TGCGCCAGCAGCCAAGCGTGGGGGGCGGGCTATGGCTACACCTTC	.	TRBV4-3	once	15	TRBJ1-2
CASSWGISSTGELFF	TGTGCCAGCAGTTGGGGGATAAGCAGCACCGGGGAGCTGTTTTTT	.	TRBV28	few	15	TRBJ2-2
CASSGDPGHPNTEAFF	TGTGCCAGCAGTGGAGACCCGGGACACCCGAACACTGAAGCTTTCTTT	.	TRBV27	.	16	TRBJ1-1
CASSLDQGGGELFF	TGTGCCAGCAGCTTAGATCAGGGCGGCGGGGAGCTGTTTTTT	.	TRBV7-9	.	14	TRBJ2-2
CASSATFTIYF	TGTGCCAGCAGCGCTACTTTTACCATATATTTT	.	TRBV11-3	once	11	TRBJ1-3
CASSYSQGAPGQPQHF	TGTGCCAGCAGTTACTCGCAGGGGGCGCCTGGCCAGCCCCAGCATTTT	TRBD1	TRBV6-5	.	16	TRBJ1-5
CASSFQGLDGYTF	TGTGCCAGCAGTTTCCAGGGGCTCGATGGCTACACCTTC	.	TRBV27	.	13	TRBJ1-2
CASSLGGTGASNTEAFF	TGTGCCAGCAGCTTAGGAGGGACAGGGGCATCGAACACTGAAGCTTTCTTT	TRBD1	TRBV7-3	.	17	TRBJ1-1
CASRVSRARDYGYTF	TGTGCCAGTAGGGTGTCGAGGGCGCGGGACTATGGCTACACCTTC	.	TRBV19	.	15	TRBJ1-2
CASSFRVGTEAFF	TGTGCCAGCAGTTTCAGGGTCGGCACTGAAGCTTTCTTT	.	TRBV27	.	13	TRBJ1-1
CASSLLQNTDTQYF	TGTGCCAGCAGTTTGCTCCAGAACACAGATACGCAGTATTTT	.	TRBV28	once	14	TRBJ2-3
CAWTGQRLYNYGYTF	TGTGCCTGGACGGGACAGCGCCTTTACAACTATGGCTACACCTTC	TRBD1	TRBV30	.	15	TRBJ1-2
CATSARTAGGDEQFF	TGTGCCACCAGTGCCCGGACCGCGGGGGGAGATGAGCAGTTCTTC	TRBD2	TRBV24-1	.	15	TRBJ2-1
CASRTSGAHNEQFF	TGTGCCAGTCGGACTAGCGGGGCGCACAATGAGCAGTTCTTC	TRBD2	TRBV2	.	14	TRBJ2-1
CASASGTSGLF	TGTGCCAGCGCTTCCGGGACTAGCGGGCTCTTT	TRBD2	TRBV6-5	.	11	TRBJ2-3
CASSLMGPRLDTQYF	TGTGCCAGCAGCTTGATGGGACCCAGGTTGGATACGCAGTATTTT	.	TRBV5-4	.	15	TRBJ2-3
CASSIRGMGQPQHF	TGTGCCAGTAGTATCCGGGGCATGGGTCAGCCCCAGCATTTT	.	TRBV19	.	14	TRBJ1-5
CASSPNYGQMNTEAFF	TGTGCCAGTAGTCCGAATTATGGACAGATGAACACTGAAGCTTTCTTT	.	TRBV19	.	16	TRBJ1-1
CASSLWGSRALETQYF	TGTGCCAGCAGTTTATGGGGGTCCCGGGCCTTAGAGACCCAGTACTTC	.	TRBV27	.	16	TRBJ2-5
CASSNRLAGDYEQYF	TGTGCCAGTAGTAATCGGCTAGCGGGCGACTACGAGCAGTACTTC	TRBD2	TRBV19	.	15	TRBJ2-7
CASSSQRTGFYEKLFF	TGTGCCAGCAGTTCTCAACGGACAGGGTTTTATGAAAAACTGTTTTTT	TRBD1	TRBV28	.	16	TRBJ1-4
CASRGPGGYGYTF	TGTGCCAGCAGGGGTCCGGGGGGCTATGGCTACACCTTC	.	TRBV28	.	13	TRBJ1-2
CASSYTAGVYNEQFF	TGTGCCAGCAGCTACACAGCGGGAGTCTACAATGAGCAGTTCTTC	TRBD2	TRBV6-5	.	15	TRBJ2-1
CASSYARDQPQHF	TGTGCCAGCAGTTACGCGCGGGATCAGCCCCAGCATTTT	.	TRBV6-5	few	13	TRBJ1-5
CASSPRTGYNQPQHF	TGTGCCAGCAGCCCGCGGACAGGGTACAATCAGCCCCAGCATTTT	TRBD1	TRBV7-2	.	15	TRBJ1-5
CASSEDRGREQYF	TGTGCCAGCAGTGAAGACAGGGGGCGGGAGCAGTACTTC	TRBD1	TRBV2	.	13	TRBJ2-7
CASSIPGQGGNTIYF	TGTGCCAGCAGCATCCCAGGACAGGGGGGAAACACCATATATTTT	.	TRBV21-1	.	15	TRBJ1-3
CASSLVGGSEKLFF	TGTGCCAGCAGCTTGGTGGGGGGTTCTGAAAAACTGTTTTTT	.	TRBV5-8	.	14	TRBJ1-4
CATSPRREGNYGYTF	TGTGCCACCAGCCCCCGAAGGGAGGGTAACTATGGCTACACCTTC	.	TRBV15	.	15	TRBJ1-2
CASSELVYGSGNTIYF	TGTGCCAGCAGTGAATTGGTGTACGGTAGTGGAAACACCATATATTTT	.	TRBV6-1	.	16	TRBJ1-3
CASSEGTTQGSPLHF	TGTGCCAGCAGTGAAGGGACCACCCAGGGATCACCCCTCCACTTT	.	TRBV6-1	once	15	TRBJ1-6
CASSLGTGGTDTQYF	TGCGCCAGCAGCTTGGGGACAGGAGGGACAGATACGCAGTATTTT	.	TRBV5-1	.	15	TRBJ2-3